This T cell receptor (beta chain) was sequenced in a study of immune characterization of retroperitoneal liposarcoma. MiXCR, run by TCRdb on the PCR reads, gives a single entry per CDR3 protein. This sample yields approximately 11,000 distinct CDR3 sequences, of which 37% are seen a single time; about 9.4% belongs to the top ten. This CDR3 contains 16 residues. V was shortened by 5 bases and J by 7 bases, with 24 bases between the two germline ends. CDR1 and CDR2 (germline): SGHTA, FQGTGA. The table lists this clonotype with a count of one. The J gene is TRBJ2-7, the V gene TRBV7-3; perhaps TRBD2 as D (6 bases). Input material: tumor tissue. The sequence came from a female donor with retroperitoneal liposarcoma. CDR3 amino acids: CASSPLQRASLNEQYF. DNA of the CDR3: TGTGCCAGCAGCCCCCTCCAGCGGGCCTCTCTCAATGAGCAGTACTTC.